This T cell receptor beta chain was captured by sequencing in a study of blood T cell repertoires in COVID-19. Study context: The analysed material was cDNA or gDNA that came from T cells, B-cell-depleted T cells, or PBMCs.

The table came from immunoSEQ multiplex PCR; TCRdb's copy has only in-frame clones and leaves some out. The sample shows a few thousand clones, approximately 80% of them seen only once. Material for sequencing was peripheral blood. This TCR was recovered from a man between 65 and 85 years old with active COVID-19.

The CDR3 region is CASSFGSTNSYNSPLHF. The CDR3, as DNA: TGTGCCAGCAGTTTTGGAAGTACTAACTCCTATAATTCACCCCTCCACTTT. This sequence joins TRBV28 and TRBJ1-6, with no clear D. There are 17 residues in the CDR3. Germline V gene sequence: CDR1 MDHEN, CDR2 SYDVKM. V was clipped by 3 bases and J by 0 bases, with 12 bases between them.